The T cell receptor beta chain under discussion was sequenced for a study of molecular identifiers for immune sequencing clone quantification. Study conclusions and caveats: Spiked Jurkat TCR RNA from one cell was reportedly detectable among over 800,000 naive cells. Naive cells had under 1% of molecules in clones above 20 RNA copies, effectors over 99%.

The V end was cut by 0 bases, the J end by 1 base, with 8 bases between. The germline V gene encodes CDR1 SGHRS and CDR2 YFSETQ. The CDR3 length is 14 residues. By sample share, this clonotype is medium-sized. Its specificity is not known. MiXCR was run by TCRdb on the PCR reads, yielding one entry per CDR3 protein. This sample has about 18,000 distinct CDR3 sequences, with about a fifth found just once. Naive CD8 T cells were FACS-sorted by CD8+CD4-CCR7+CD45RA+ markers. This receptor was identified in a human donor in good health. Some libraries in this study had Jurkat cell RNA spiked in. This sequence joins TRBV5-1 and TRBJ2-7; weak D call: TRBD2 (5 bases). Specimen: naive CD8+ T cells from blood, with Jurkat cell RNA spiked in. Sample subset: FACS-sorted CD8+CD4-CCR7+CD45RA+ naive T cells. Here the CDR3 DNA reads TGCGCCAGCAGCTTGGCCGGGGAGTCCTACGAGCAGTACTTC. Its translation is CASSLAGESYEQYF. Together with reference TRBV5-1 and TRBJ2-7, the CDR3 gives the full variable domain: KAGVTQTPRYLIKTRGQQVTLSCSPISGHRSVSWYQQTPGQGLQFLFEYFSETQRNKGNFPGRFSGRQFSNSRSEMNVSTLELGDSALYLCASSLAGESYEQYFGPGTRLTVT.